This paragraph covers one T cell receptor beta chain sequence. No cognate antigen has been identified for it. Base qualities are not at hand, and no much larger clone is one base apart. This sample's time point label indicates: baseline before oral tofacitinib. Lesional scalp punch biopsies and peripheral blood were obtained from alopecia areata patients. PBMCs were isolated by density centrifugation and stained for CD3, CD4 and CD8, and CD4+ and CD8+ T cells were sorted on a FACSAria. This sample was included in a study of CD8+ T cells in alopecia areata (dated 2018 in TCRdb). Regarding the complete study: Treated patients were enrolled in an open-label pilot trial of oral tofacitinib at 5 to 10 mg twice daily for moderate-to-severe alopecia areata. Patients received tofacitinib for 6 to 18 months and were then followed off drug for 6 months to check for delayed response and recurrence. High-throughput TCRbeta sequencing was used to examine T cell clonal expansion in alopecia areata in both the C3H/HeJ mouse model and human patients. In humans, TCRbeta sequencing was performed on scalp tissue and on sorted CD4+ and CD8+ peripheral blood T cells from healthy controls and from patients with patchy or totalis/universalis alopecia areata. Patients on tofacitinib were biopsied at baseline and after 4 and 24 weeks of treatment, and several of the patients also had a later scalp biopsy. Clonality in the scalp was compared among normal scalp (n=4), patchy alopecia areata scalp (n=8), and alopecia totalis/universalis scalp (n=8). RNA was obtained with the PAXgene miRNA kit for fixed scalp, the miRNeasy kit for PBMCs, and the RNeasy kit for mouse skin. TCRbeta CDR3 regions were amplified by immunoSEQ multiplex PCR using 35 Vbeta forward and 13 Jbeta reverse primers.

Between the V and J ends, shortened by 0 bases and 0 bases respectively, the junction contains 9 bases. From a lookup of the germline V gene, CDR1 and CDR2 are SQVTM and ANQGSEA. Its CDR3 holds 14 amino acids, cysteine through phenylalanine. The sequence is cut down to CDR3 DNA, 42 bases in frame from base 1. The investigation overall reported the following: Compared with normal scalp, lesional scalp, particularly in alopecia totalis/universalis, had higher clonality and more expanded CD8+ clones, which suggests antigenic drive. Shared TCR sequences between patients were less evident than in mice, which may be partly attributable to HLA diversity in the patient population. Resident alphabeta T cells in normal human skin are also sequenced, complicating scalp TCR repertoire analysis, unlike mouse skin dominated by gammadelta T cells.

The method behind the library was the immunoSEQ multiplex PCR assay. To provide template for TCR sequencing, every sample had RNA extracted and reverse transcribed into cDNA. SuperScript III was used for first-strand cDNA synthesis, primed with a 2:1 mix of oligo-dT and random hexamers. Amplification bias was assessed with a synthetic immune receptor repertoire, and residual bias was removed computationally. The authors processed their data as follows. Raw reads were preprocessed for error removal, and CDR3 was defined according to IMGT conventions as running from the conserved cysteine to phenylalanine. To get clonality, Shannon entropy was normalized by log2 of the number of productive unique TCRs and the result was subtracted from 1. Scalp TCRbeta sequences were cross-referenced with sorted blood CD4 and CD8 repertoires so that the CD4 or CD8 identity of scalp clones could be inferred. TCRdb's version of the immuneACCESS table is confined to in-frame rearrangements and falls short of the full clone set. An unresolved V gene accounts for under half of the shortfall where checked; the remainder is of unknown origin. The V and J calls and clone size are taken from that table; D and trimming were inferred from the DNA. Recorded for this sample are about 150,000 clones; about 89% of them occurred a single time. The top ten clones comprise about 16% of the sample.

The TCR sequence derives from a human donor with alopecia areata. The chain employs TRBV29-1 and TRBJ2-7, with no D gene named confidently. This specimen consisted of CD8+ T cells sorted from blood, obtained at week 0. The CDR3: CSVEEEGSSYEQYF. The nucleotide sequence is given as TGCAGCGTTGAAGAAGAAGGCAGCTCCTACGAGCAGTACTTC.